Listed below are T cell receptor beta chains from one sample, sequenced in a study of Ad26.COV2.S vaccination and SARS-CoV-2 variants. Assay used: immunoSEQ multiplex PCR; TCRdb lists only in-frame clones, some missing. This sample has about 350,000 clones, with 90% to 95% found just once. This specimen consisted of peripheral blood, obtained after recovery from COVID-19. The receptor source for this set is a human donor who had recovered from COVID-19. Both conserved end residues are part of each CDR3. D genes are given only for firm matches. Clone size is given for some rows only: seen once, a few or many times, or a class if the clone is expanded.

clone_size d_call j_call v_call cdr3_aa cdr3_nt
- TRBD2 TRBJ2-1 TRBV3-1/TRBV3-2 CASSPLTSGGYNEQFF TGTGCCAGCAGCCCATTGACTAGCGGGGGCTACAATGAGCAGTTCTTC
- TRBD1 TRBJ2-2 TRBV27 CASSFGTGGTGELFF TGTGCCAGCAGTTTTGGGACAGGGGGTACCGGGGAGCTGTTTTTT
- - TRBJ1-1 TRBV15 CATSRSSMNTEAFF TGTGCCACCAGCCGCTCCTCTATGAACACTGAAGCTTTCTTT
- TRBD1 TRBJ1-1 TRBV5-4 CASSSRTGGHDTEAFF TGTGCCAGCAGCTCGCGGACAGGGGGCCACGACACTGAAGCTTTCTTT
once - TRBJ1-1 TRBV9 CASSGNSIETEAFF TGTGCCAGCAGCGGCAATTCAATCGAGACTGAAGCTTTCTTT
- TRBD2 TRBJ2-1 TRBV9 CASSDGLAGGRREQFF TGTGCCAGCAGCGACGGACTAGCGGGGGGCCGGCGTGAGCAGTTCTTC
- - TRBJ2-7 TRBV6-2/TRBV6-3 CASSPGQLLTYEQYF TGTGCCAGCAGCCCCGGACAGTTGTTGACCTACGAGCAGTACTTC
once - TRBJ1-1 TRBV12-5 CASGDDSKAFF TGTGCTAGTGGCGACGATTCTAAAGCTTTCTTT
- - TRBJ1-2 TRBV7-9 CASSFLGVHIYGYTF TGTGCCAGCAGCTTCTTAGGGGTTCATATCTATGGCTACACCTTC
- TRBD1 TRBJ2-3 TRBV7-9 CASSRTGGTDTQYF TGTGCCAGCAGCAGGACAGGGGGCACAGATACGCAGTATTTT
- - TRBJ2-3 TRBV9 CASSVETGGTDTQYF TGTGCCAGCAGCGTAGAGACGGGGGGCACAGATACGCAGTATTTT
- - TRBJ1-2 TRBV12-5 CASGFLPNYGYTF TGTGCTAGTGGTTTTCTTCCTAACTATGGCTACACCTTC
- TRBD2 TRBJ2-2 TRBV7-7 CASSTGTSGSGELFF TGTGCTAGCAGTACCGGGACTAGCGGGTCCGGGGAGCTGTTTTTT
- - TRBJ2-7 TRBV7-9 CASSLDPGREQYF TGTGCCAGCAGCCTAGACCCGGGACGGGAGCAGTACTTC
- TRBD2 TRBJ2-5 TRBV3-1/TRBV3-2 CASSRGRGGETQYF TGTGCCAGCAGCCGGGGGCGGGGGGGAGAGACCCAGTACTTC
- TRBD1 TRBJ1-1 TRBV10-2 CASRQGGTEAFF TGCGCCAGTAGACAGGGAGGGACTGAAGCTTTCTTT
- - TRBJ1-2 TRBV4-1 CASSQETGNYGYTF TGCGCCAGCAGCCAGGAGACGGGGAACTATGGCTACACCTTC
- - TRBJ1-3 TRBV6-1 CASSLQGVPGNTIYF TGTGCCAGCAGCTTGCAGGGAGTTCCAGGAAACACCATATATTTT
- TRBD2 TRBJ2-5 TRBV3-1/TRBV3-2 CASSQDWGLAELYQETQYF TGTGCCAGCAGCCAAGATTGGGGACTAGCGGAGCTGTACCAAGAGACCCAGTACTTC
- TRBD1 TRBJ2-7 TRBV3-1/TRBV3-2 CASSQGDRGGEQYF TGTGCCAGCAGCCAGGGCGACAGGGGGGGCGAGCAGTACTTC
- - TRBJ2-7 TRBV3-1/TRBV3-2 CASSPDFPPRGSSYEQYF TGTGCCAGCAGCCCAGATTTCCCACCCCGAGGGTCGTCCTACGAGCAGTACTTC
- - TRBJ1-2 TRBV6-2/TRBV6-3 CASSYTRDISGYTF TGTGCCAGCAGTTACACCAGGGACATCTCTGGCTACACCTTC
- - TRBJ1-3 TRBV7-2 CASSLDRSGNTIYF TGTGCCAGCAGCTTAGACAGGTCTGGAAACACCATATATTTT
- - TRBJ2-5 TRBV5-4 CASSLLQGEETQYF TGTGCCAGCAGCTTATTACAGGGTGAAGAGACCCAGTACTTC
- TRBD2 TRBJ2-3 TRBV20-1 CSASAASGNTDTQYF TGCAGTGCTAGTGCGGCTAGCGGGAACACAGATACGCAGTATTTT
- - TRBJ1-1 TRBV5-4 CASSLTQKNTEAFF TGTGCCAGCAGCTTGACACAGAAGAACACTGAAGCTTTCTTT
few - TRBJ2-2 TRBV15 CATSSGGVGTGELFF TGTGCCACCAGCAGTGGAGGGGTAGGGACCGGGGAGCTGTTTTTT
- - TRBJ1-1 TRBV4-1 CASSQGGQGVYAFF TGCGCCAGCAGCCAAGGAGGGCAGGGAGTGTATGCTTTCTTT
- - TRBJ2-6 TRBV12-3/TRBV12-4 CASSRTGANVLTF TGTGCCAGCAGTAGGACCGGGGCCAACGTCCTGACTTTC
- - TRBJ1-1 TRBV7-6 CASSPSQLNTEAFF TGTGCCAGCAGCCCATCCCAGTTGAACACTGAAGCTTTCTTT
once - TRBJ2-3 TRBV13 CASSKDSYTDTQYF TGTGCCAGCAGCAAAGACAGTTACACAGATACGCAGTATTTT
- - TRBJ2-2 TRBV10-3 CAISRGSTGELFF TGTGCCATCAGTAGGGGATCCACCGGGGAGCTGTTTTTT
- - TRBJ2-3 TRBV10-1 CASSEEGDYTDTQYF TGCGCCAGCAGTGAGGAGGGAGACTACACAGATACGCAGTATTTT
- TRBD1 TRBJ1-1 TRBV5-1 CASSLSRGISEAFF TGCGCCAGCAGCTTGAGCAGGGGGATTTCTGAAGCTTTCTTT
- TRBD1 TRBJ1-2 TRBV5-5 CASSWTGGLYGYTF TGTGCCAGCAGCTGGACAGGGGGGCTCTATGGCTACACCTTC
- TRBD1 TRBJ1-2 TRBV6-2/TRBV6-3 CASSHGQGGGYTF TGTGCCAGCAGCCACGGACAGGGAGGCGGCTACACCTTC